Listed below are T cell receptor beta chains from one sample, sequenced in a study of immune heterogeneity within non-small cell lung tumors. One entry per CDR3 protein results from TCRdb running MiXCR on the multiplex PCR reads. The table includes about 16,000 distinct CDR3 sequences, 30% to 35% detected once. Sequencing was carried out using lung tumor tissue. Receptors were obtained from a woman between 45 and 65 years old with non-small cell lung cancer. Both conserved end residues are part of each CDR3. D genes are given only for firm matches. Part of the rows lack a size; the others show once, few, many or a class for expanded clones.

-,-,TRBV6-2/TRBV6-3,TRBJ2-7,CASLARGSYEQYF,TGTGCCAGCCTGGCCAGGGGTTCCTACGAGCAGTACTTC
-,many,TRBV4-1,TRBJ2-2,CASSQGILNTGELFF,TGCGCCAGCAGCCAAGGGATTCTGAACACCGGGGAGCTGTTTTTT
TRBD2,few,TRBV20-1,TRBJ2-3,CSARDLDGGALTDTQYF,TGCAGTGCTAGAGACTTGGACGGGGGGGCCCTCACAGATACGCAGTATTTT
TRBD2,few,TRBV6-2/TRBV6-3,TRBJ2-7,CASSSPPPPGSGDGEQYF,TGTGCCAGCAGTTCCCCCCCCCCCCCGGGAAGCGGGGACGGCGAGCAGTACTTC
-,few,TRBV4-1,TRBJ2-7,CASSQGSDSYEQYF,TGCGCCAGCAGCCAAGGGTCGGACAGCTACGAGCAGTACTTC
TRBD2,-,TRBV6-5,TRBJ2-7,CASSYSYLAGGPREQYF,TGTGCCAGCAGTTACTCGTATCTAGCGGGAGGGCCTCGAGAGCAGTACTTC
TRBD2,few,TRBV5-6,TRBJ2-3,CASSLVREYYTQYF,TGTGCCAGCAGCTTGGTGCGGGAGTATTATACGCAGTATTTT
-,-,TRBV11-2,TRBJ2-4,CASSRAGGPAKNIQYF,TGTGCCAGCAGCCGCGCAGGGGGGCCCGCCAAAAACATTCAGTACTTC
-,many,TRBV28,TRBJ2-1,CASSFGLSYNEQFF,TGTGCCAGCAGTTTTGGACTTTCCTACAATGAGCAGTTCTTC
-,few,TRBV12-3/TRBV12-4,TRBJ1-1,CASSLGGVPEALF,TGTGCCAGCAGTTTAGGGGGAGTGCCTGAAGCTCTCTTT
TRBD1,large,TRBV20-1,TRBJ1-5,CSAPKGQGNQPQHF,TGCAGTGCGCCTAAGGGACAGGGCAATCAGCCCCAGCATTTT
TRBD1,few,TRBV19,TRBJ1-5,CASSIRDRVDQPQHF,TGTGCCAGTAGTATACGGGACAGGGTGGATCAGCCCCAGCATTTT
-,-,TRBV6-1,TRBJ1-1,CASSNGGTEAFF,TGTGCCAGCAGCAATGGGGGCACTGAAGCTTTCTTT
-,-,TRBV11-3,TRBJ2-3,CASSLEDSGADTQYF,TGTGCCAGCAGCTTAGAGGACAGCGGGGCAGATACGCAGTATTTT
TRBD2,once,TRBV18,TRBJ2-2,CASSPLPSGTNTGELFF,TGTGCCAGCTCACCACTTCCTAGCGGGACCAACACCGGGGAGCTGTTTTTT
TRBD2,-,TRBV28,TRBJ2-1,CASSLDPSGGYNEQFF,TGTGCCAGCAGTTTAGACCCTAGCGGGGGATACAATGAGCAGTTCTTC
-,few,TRBV9,TRBJ2-3,CASSVIARSSTDTQYF,TGTGCCAGCAGCGTAATTGCCCGCTCTAGCACAGATACGCAGTATTTT
-,many,TRBV5-1,TRBJ1-6,CASSPLGGSPLHF,TGCGCCAGCAGCCCCCTGGGAGGTTCACCCCTCCACTTT
-,-,TRBV18,TRBJ1-1,CASSPQRAGPAEAFF,TGTGCCAGCTCACCCCAGAGGGCTGGTCCTGCTGAAGCTTTCTTT
TRBD1,medium-sized,TRBV30,TRBJ2-3,CAWSALTGTGPGLWYF,TGTGCCTGGAGTGCCCTTACCGGGACAGGTCCGGGGCTGTGGTATTTT
-,many,TRBV5-1,TRBJ1-5,CASSPSGSNQPQHF,TGCGCCAGCAGCCCCTCAGGGAGCAATCAGCCCCAGCATTTT
TRBD1,few,TRBV28,TRBJ1-2,CASSPGTGVYGYTF,TGTGCCAGCAGCCCCGGGACAGGGGTCTATGGCTACACCTTC
-,-,TRBV5-1,TRBJ2-1,CASMAQLGNEQFF,TGCGCCAGCATGGCTCAGCTAGGCAATGAGCAGTTCTTC
TRBD1,-,TRBV20-1,TRBJ2-7,CSASPRDSYEQYF,TGCAGTGCGTCGCCCCGGGACAGTTACGAGCAGTACTTC
TRBD1,-,TRBV7-9,TRBJ2-3,CASRQGGTDTQYF,TGTGCCAGCCGACAGGGGGGCACAGATACGCAGTATTTT
-,many,TRBV7-9,TRBJ2-5,CASSLGGDLGETQYF,TGTGCCAGCAGCTTAGGCGGTGACCTAGGGGAGACCCAGTACTTC
-,many,TRBV6-1,TRBJ1-2,CASTRGAGYTF,TGTGCCAGTACACGGGGTGCGGGCTACACCTTC
-,-,TRBV27,TRBJ2-1,CASSLGRMSSYNEQFF,TGTGCCAGCAGCCTAGGACGGATGAGCTCCTACAATGAGCAGTTCTTC
TRBD2,many,TRBV6-1,TRBJ2-1,CASRVAGGLSYNEQFF,TGTGCCAGCAGAGTAGCGGGAGGCCTTTCCTACAATGAGCAGTTCTTC
-,many,TRBV11-1,TRBJ2-3,CASSRDTYSTDTQYF,TGTGCCAGCAGCCGGGACACATACAGCACAGATACGCAGTATTTT
-,many,TRBV5-1,TRBJ2-5,CASSSLPGAAAETQYF,TGCGCCAGCAGCTCCCTTCCAGGGGCAGCCGCCGAGACCCAGTACTTC
-,many,TRBV5-1,TRBJ1-4,CASSDGGDEKLFF,TGCGCCAGCAGCGACGGGGGGGATGAAAAACTGTTTTTT
-,many,TRBV28,TRBJ1-5,CASSPQGKNQPQHF,TGTGCCAGCAGTCCCCAGGGGAAGAATCAGCCCCAGCATTTT
-,medium-sized,TRBV6-1,TRBJ1-2,CASSYGQGIGYTF,TGTGCCAGCAGTTACGGGCAGGGGATTGGCTACACCTTC
TRBD2,-,TRBV29-1,TRBJ2-7,CSVAPAGGDYEQYF,TGCAGCGTGGCACCAGCGGGGGGAGACTACGAGCAGTACTTC
-,many,TRBV5-1,TRBJ2-5,CASSSEGETQYF,TGCGCCAGCAGCTCGGAGGGGGAGACCCAGTACTTC
-,many,TRBV20-1,TRBJ2-3,CSASPAQGRTDTQYF,TGCAGTGCTAGCCCGGCTCAGGGGAGGACAGATACGCAGTATTTT
-,-,TRBV3-1,TRBJ2-5,CASSPTGDQETQYF,TGTGCCAGCAGCCCGACAGGCGACCAAGAGACCCAGTACTTC
TRBD2,-,TRBV3-1,TRBJ2-7,CASSPGLASSYEQYF,TGTGCCAGCAGCCCCGGACTAGCGTCTTCCTACGAGCAGTACTTC
-,few,TRBV20-1,TRBJ2-2,CSARDPGTPNTGELFF,TGCAGTGCTAGAGATCCCGGGACACCGAACACCGGGGAGCTGTTTTTT
TRBD1,medium-sized,TRBV5-1,TRBJ1-2,CASSLEPGGRGYGYTF,TGCGCCAGCAGCTTGGAACCGGGCGGCAGGGGGTATGGCTACACCTTC
-,many,TRBV3-1,TRBJ2-7,CASSPSTGLTYEQYF,TGTGCCAGCAGCCCGAGCACCGGCCTTACCTACGAGCAGTACTTC
-,medium-sized,TRBV24-1,TRBJ1-5,CATSDSGSGRDQPQHF,TGTGCCACCAGTGATTCCGGATCGGGGAGGGATCAGCCCCAGCATTTT
-,few,TRBV5-1,TRBJ1-1,CASSLAGGALNTEAFF,TGCGCCAGCAGCTTGGCCGGGGGGGCACTGAACACTGAAGCTTTCTTT
TRBD2,-,TRBV4-1,TRBJ2-3,CASSPTSGYTDTQYF,TGCGCCAGCAGCCCGACTAGCGGTTACACAGATACGCAGTATTTT
TRBD1,few,TRBV6-1,TRBJ1-3,CASRGRDSSGNTIYF,TGTGCCAGCAGAGGCCGGGACAGCTCTGGAAACACCATATATTTT
-,-,TRBV11-2,TRBJ1-2,CASSPDSYGYTF,TGTGCCAGCAGCCCCGACAGCTATGGCTACACCTTC
-,many,TRBV7-6,TRBJ2-7,CASSLEADGYYEQYF,TGTGCCAGCAGCTTAGAGGCCGACGGTTACTACGAGCAGTACTTC
-,many,TRBV20-1,TRBJ1-2,CSGTVNYGYTF,TGCAGTGGGACAGTCAACTATGGCTACACCTTC
-,medium-sized,TRBV28,TRBJ2-2,CASRDAGIITGELFF,TGTGCCAGCAGGGACGCCGGAATTATCACCGGGGAGCTGTTTTTT
-,-,TRBV10-1,TRBJ2-3,CASSDPGLQYF,TGCGCCAGCAGTGATCCGGGGCTGCAGTATTTT
TRBD2,few,TRBV20-1,TRBJ2-7,CSATSGTSGTRAGEQYF,TGCAGTGCTACTTCCGGGACTAGCGGGACTAGGGCCGGCGAGCAGTACTTC